Ten or more counts support the clone carrying this TCR beta chain. The target antigen is unknown. This specimen comes from a study of molecular identifiers for immune sequencing clone quantification. Overall study results and limits: With a barcode shared among identical TCR molecules, highly expanded clone sizes could be underestimated.

With RNA at 10%, 30% or 50%, naive CD8 libraries came from approximately 20,000 to 980,000 sorted cells. The CD8+CD4-CCR7+CD45RA+ phenotype defined the sorted naive CD8 T cells. TCRdb reanalysed the PCR reads using MiXCR and keeps one entry per CDR3 protein. The table lists 60,000 to 65,000 distinct CDR3 sequences, over 15% of them singletons. The CDR3 loop spans 15 amino acids. Germline-derived CDR1 and CDR2 are MNHEY and SVGAGI. V was clipped by 0 bases and J by 5 bases; unmatched bases: 5. This TCR was recovered from a human donor in good health. Some libraries in this study had Jurkat cell RNA spiked in. The sample consisted of naive CD8+ T cells from blood, with Jurkat cell RNA spiked in. This sample's subset: FACS-sorted CD8+CD4-CCR7+CD45RA+ naive T cells. This chain links TRBV6-5 with TRBJ2-5; TRBD2 aligns across 8 bases. The CDR3 DNA reads TGTGCCAGCAGTTACTCGAGGGGACTAGTTGAGACCCAGTACTTC. Translated, it gives CASSYSRGLVETQYF.